These 10 T cell receptor beta chains were all obtained from the same sample, sequenced in a study of cytomegalovirus exposure and HLA in healthy donors. PCR used 60 Vbeta primers and 13 Jbeta primers. This table comes from immunoSEQ multiplex PCR, and its TCRdb copy is limited to in-frame clones, with some not included. Of over 55,000 clones listed, about 87% are singletons. Sample: PBMCs. Source of these receptors: a man aged 18 to 29 in good health and CMV-seronegative.

V usage is TRBV25-1 and J usage is TRBJ2-3; D is undetermined. This CDR3 has 13 residues. CDR1 MGHDK and CDR2 SYGVNS come from the germline V gene. Trimming removed 6 bases at V and 3 bases at J, with 10 bases between. Here the CDR3 DNA reads TGTGCCAGCAGCCCGGGTGGGACAGATACGCAGTATTTT. Its translation is CASSPGGTDTQYF. The full variable domain, in which reference TRBV25-1 and TRBJ2-3 provide the parts outside the CDR3, is EADIYQTPRYLVIGTGKKITLECSQTMGHDKMYWYQQDPGMELHLIHYSYGVNSTEKGDLSSESTVSRIRTEHFPLTLESARPSHTSQYLCASSPGGTDTQYFGPGTRLTVL.

The rearrangement joins TRBV21-1 to TRBJ2-3; the DNA was not compared with TRBD2, the D call given in the table. TRBV21-1 is a pseudogene locus. The CDR3 contains 16 residues. The CDR3 reads CASSKSKAVCTDTQYF. The CDR3, as DNA: TGTGCCAGCAGCAAATCGAAAGCGGTGTGCACAGATACGCAGTATTTT.

The chain employs TRBV29-1 and TRBJ2-1; a possible D gene is TRBD2 (5 bases). This CDR3 has 14 residues. Trimming took 6 bases from V and 0 from J, leaving 12 bases between them. CDR1 and CDR2 (germline): SQVTM, ANQGSEA. In DNA, the CDR3 is TGCAGCGTCCCCGAGAGGGTCTCCTACAATGAGCAGTTCTTC. It specifies CSVPERVSYNEQFF.

On this clone itself: The junction departs from germline at one end; a sequencing error may be responsible. The V call is TRBV6-5, the J call TRBJ2-1; 8 positions agree with TRBD2. The CDR3 length is 14 residues. Germline V gene data show CDR1 as MNHEY and CDR2 as SVGAGI. CDR3 amino acids: CASSYRGGYNEQLF. CDR3 nucleotide sequence: TGTGCCAGCAGTTACCGGGGGGGATACAATGAGCAGCTCTTC.

The rearrangement links TRBV7-8 to TRBJ1-2, with D possibly being TRBD1 (6 bases). The germline V gene has CDR1 SGHVS and CDR2 FQNEAQ. Deletions cut 4 bases from V and 0 bases from J, with 18 bases between. The CDR3 consists of 17 residues. In DNA, the CDR3 is TGTGCCAGCAGCTCGGGACACCCTTTGGGCTCTAACTATGGCTACACCTTC. Amino acid sequence: CASSSGHPLGSNYGYTF.

This chain connects TRBV28 to TRBJ1-5, with D unclear. Looked up from germline, CDR1 is MDHEN and CDR2 is SYDVKM. CDR3 length: 12 residues. The V end was cut by 6 bases, the J end by 8 bases, with 11 bases between. The CDR3 DNA reads TGTGCCAGCAGCCGAACCCGGGAGCCCCAGCATTTT. It is translated as CASSRTREPQHF.

This clone was seen only a few times. Here the CDR3 DNA reads TGTGCCAGCAGCTTAGTATCCCACGGAGGGGAGACCCAGTACTTC. It codes for CASSLVSHGGETQYF. The V call is TRBV7-9, the J call TRBJ2-5; TRBD2 might be the D (6 bases). Trimming cost V 1 base and J 5 bases, with 14 bases left between them. Germline CDR1 and CDR2: SEHNR and FQNEAQ (reference sequence). This CDR3 contains 15 residues.

The CDR3 sequence: CASSYRQDYEQYF. Here the CDR3 DNA reads TGTGCCAGCAGTTACCGGCAGGACTACGAGCAGTACTTC. The rearrangement links TRBV6-5 to TRBJ2-7; D remains unclear. V gave up 2 bases and J gave up 3 bases, with 8 bases separating them. CDR3 length: 13 amino acids. Per the germline V gene, CDR1 is MNHEY and CDR2 is SVGAGI.

The V call is TRBV21-1, the J call TRBJ1-5. TRBV21-1 is recorded as a pseudogene. This CDR3 has 16 residues. The CDR3 nucleotides are TGTGCCAGCAGCAAAAGTGACGGGGGAGGCAATCAGCCCCAGCATTTT. Its translation is CASSKSDGGGNQPQHF.

This chain links TRBV28 with TRBJ1-2; the D gene is possibly TRBD1 (6 bases). V was shortened by 7 bases and J by 8 bases, with 20 bases between the two germline ends. The CDR3 runs to 14 residues. The germline gives CDR1 MDHEN, CDR2 SYDVKM. CDR3 amino acids: CASKPVEGGLGYTF. CDR3 DNA sequence: TGTGCCAGCAAACCTGTGGAGGGGGGGTTAGGCTACACCTTC.